The 7 T cell receptor beta chains below come from one sample, sequenced in a study of T cells expressing NK-cell markers. From the 5' RACE reads, TCRdb lists one entry per CDR3 protein and no DNA. In all, the sample yields about 460,000 distinct CDR3 sequences. Material for sequencing was blood T cells: a sorted CD56 or NKG2C T cell subset, CD4+ or CD8+ T cells, or bulk PBMC T cells (not recorded which). Receptor source: a woman in her forties or fifties in good health.

The chain joins TRBV27 to TRBJ2-2; TCRdb designates TRBD1, a call that cannot be tested without DNA. Per the germline V gene, CDR1 is MNHEY and CDR2 is SMNVEV (reference sequence). This CDR3 region has 15 residues. CDR3 amino acids: CASSFDRGNSGELFF.

The V call is TRBV6-2 or TRBV6-3, the J call TRBJ2-2; TCRdb's D call, TRBD2, is unchecked because there is no DNA. The CDR3 sequence is 14 residues long. Germline V CDR1 and CDR2: MNHEY, SVGEGT. The CDR3: CASTLAVLTGELFF.

CDR3: CASSLRAGDQPQHF. J is TRBJ1-5 and V is TRBV27; the TRBD1 assignment by TCRdb is unverifiable without DNA. Germline CDR1 and CDR2: MNHEY and SMNVEV (reference sequence). This CDR3 spans 14 amino acids.

The rearrangement uses TRBV5-5 and TRBJ1-1; TCRdb's D gene call, TRBD1, goes unchecked for lack of DNA. In germline, CDR1 is SGHKS, CDR2 YYEKEE (reference sequence). CDR3 length: 14 amino acids. This CDR3 is CASSFGTAHTEAFF.

The rearrangement links TRBV14 to TRBJ2-3; the TRBD1 assignment by TCRdb is unverifiable without DNA. Germline V gives CDR1 SGHDN, CDR2 FVKESK. CDR3 size: 19 residues. The chain's CDR3 is CASSQGSGTLTWSTDTQYF.

V usage is TRBV3-1 and J usage is TRBJ2-1; the TCRdb call, TRBD2, lacks DNA for checking. CDR1 is LGHDT, CDR2 YNNKEL, per germline (reference sequence). The CDR3 is 15 residues long. The CDR3 here is CASSHQPSRREEQFF.

This CDR3 reads CAISLAGARSSYNEQFF. This chain joins TRBV10-3 and TRBJ2-1; the D call of TRBD2 rests on TCRdb alone, since no DNA is present to check it. CDR3 length: 17 residues. Germline V gene lookup returns CDR1 ENHRY and CDR2 SYGVKD.